The entry below gives a single TCR beta chain sequence along with its context. Its antigen is still unknown. This CDR3 comprises 14 residues. Germline CDR1 is SGHDN and CDR2 is FVKESK. With 3 bases removed from V and 5 bases from J, the gap between germline ends came to 10 bases. The sample is drawn from a study of chemoradiotherapy in HPV16-positive cancers. Findings and caveats of the study: Only a couple of HPV16-positive patients supplied the functional HPV-specificity definition.

Using immunoSEQ multiplex PCR, the repertoire was profiled, and TCRdb retains in-frame clones only, with some absent. The sample has some 19,000 clones, approximately 83% seen once. This clonotype originated in a human donor with HPV-associated anogenital cancer. The chain uses TRBV14 and TRBJ2-2, with D maybe TRBD1 (5 bases). Sequences were derived from blood, sampled from a patient who underwent chemoradiotherapy. Here the CDR3 reads CASSHVKGTGELFF. The CDR3 nucleotides read TGTGCCAGCAGCCATGTTAAGGGGACCGGGGAGCTGTTTTTT.